This record covers a single T cell receptor beta chain. A second about 6 to 11 cycle PCR used barcoded and J-beta primers. One entry per CDR3 protein, called by TCRdb with MiXCR from the 5' RACE reads. Among approximately 850,000 distinct CDR3 sequences listed, around 43% were seen once. This record belongs to a study of blood T cells in healthy people across ages. Study details: Through template switching, about one barcoded beta molecule was captured per two T cells, as measured in model experiments.

With 1 base removed from V and 6 bases from J, the gap between germline ends came to 8 bases. The CDR3 covers 13 residues. Germline lookup yields CDR1 SGHVS and CDR2 FQNEAQ. The specimen sequenced was blood. The source of this sequence is a man in his sixties in good health. This chain links TRBV7-8 with TRBJ2-3, with D unresolved. CDR3 in DNA: TGTGCCAGCAGCTTAGGGTGGCCCGATACGCAGTATTTT. Its translation: CASSLGWPDTQYF.